Each of the 13 T cell receptor beta chains below was sequenced from the same sample in a study of blood T cell repertoires in COVID-19. Clones were sequenced by immunoSEQ multiplex PCR, and TCRdb holds only the in-frame ones, with some missing. The data contain some 47,000 clones, roughly nine tenths of them singletons. The specimen sequenced was peripheral blood. These TCRs come from a woman aged 80 or over in a cohort sampled during active or convalescent COVID-19.

This sequence joins TRBV27 and TRBJ2-6, with 12 bases that match TRBD1. V dropped 4 bases and J dropped 2; count of bases not matched to a gene: 3. The CDR3 runs 17 residues. Germline-derived CDR1 and CDR2 are MNHEY and SMNVEV (reference sequence). The CDR3: CASSYGTGGAGANVLTF. The CDR3 DNA is TGTGCCAGCAGTTACGGGACAGGGGGCGCTGGGGCCAACGTCCTGACTTTC.

The chain is built from TRBV15 and TRBJ1-4, with 7 bases aligning to TRBD1. The J segment lost 8 bases and the V segment lost 6 bases, leaving 12 bases of the junction unmatched. The V gene's germline CDR1 is LNHNV and CDR2 YYDKDF (reference sequence). This CDR3 region has 15 residues. This CDR3 is CATSPRQGGGEKLFF. CDR3 sequence (DNA): TGTGCCACCAGTCCCCGACAGGGCGGTGGGGAAAAACTGTTTTTT. The full variable domain, rest sourced from reference TRBV15 and TRBJ1-4, is DAMVIQNPRYQVTQFGKPVTLSCSQTLNHNVMYWYQQKSSQAPKLLFHYYDKDFNNEADTPDNFQSRRPNTSFCFLDIRSPGLGDTAMYLCATSPRQGGGEKLFFGSGTQLSVL.

The genes are TRBV6-2 or TRBV6-3 and TRBJ2-2; 7 positions match TRBD1. Germline V gene data show CDR1 as MNHEY and CDR2 as SVGEGT. The CDR3 contains 14 residues. Trimming at V came to 6 bases and at J to 6 bases, leaving 7 bases not matched to a gene. The CDR3 DNA reads as TGTGCCAGCAGCCAGGGGGTAGCGCCCGGGGAGCTGTTTTTT. As protein: CASSQGVAPGELFF.

V usage is TRBV9 and J usage is TRBJ2-7; TRBD2 agrees at 9 bases. Trimming removed 0 bases from V and 4 bases from J; junction bases left unmatched: 8. CDR1 and CDR2 from the germline V gene are SGDLS and YYNGEE. The CDR3 sequence is 16 residues long. The CDR3 loop reads CASSVGGSGSTYEQYF. CDR3 bases: TGTGCCAGCAGCGTAGGAGGTAGCGGGAGTACGTACGAGCAGTACTTC.

The V and J genes are TRBV30 and TRBJ2-1; D remains ambiguous. V was trimmed by 4 bases and J by 0 bases, leaving 10 bases between them. This CDR3 contains 14 residues. Germline CDR1 GTSNPN, CDR2 SVGIG (reference sequence). In DNA form, the CDR3 reads TGTGCCTGGAATATCCCTAACTCCTACAATGAGCAGTTCTTC. Its translation is CAWNIPNSYNEQFF.

This clone has only a few counts. The chain joins TRBV10-3 to TRBJ2-1, with 9 bases identical to TRBD2. The CDR3 loop spans 14 amino acids. With V trimmed by 2 bases and J by 10 bases, 6 bases remained unmatched. Germline CDR1 is ENHRY and CDR2 is SYGVKD. The CDR3 sequence is CAISEPSGMSEQFF. The DNA of the CDR3 is TGTGCCATCAGTGAGCCTAGCGGGATGAGCGAGCAGTTCTTC.

This clone was seen just once. V usage is TRBV7-2 and J usage is TRBJ2-2; TRBD2 matches at 14 bases. This CDR3 contains 16 residues. Looked up from germline, CDR1 is SGHTA and CDR2 is FQGNSA. With V trimmed by 6 bases and J by 7 bases, 7 bases remained unmatched. CDR3 bases: TGTGCCAGCAGAATCGGACTAGCGGGAGGCGGCGGGGAGCTGTTTTTT. Protein: CASRIGLAGGGGELFF.

The chain uses TRBV5-1 and TRBJ2-5; 10 bases map to TRBD2. The CDR3 spans 15 residues. V shed 4 bases, J shed 3 bases, and the junction held 6 bases outside the gene matches. The germline V gene has CDR1 SGHRS and CDR2 YFSETQ. In nucleotides, the CDR3 is TGCGCCAGCAGCCTCCCTCTAGCGGGGGAAGAGACCCAGTACTTC. It codes for CASSLPLAGEETQYF. Full variable domain (missing parts from reference TRBV5-1 and TRBJ2-5): KAGVTQTPRYLIKTRGQQVTLSCSPISGHRSVSWYQQTPGQGLQFLFEYFSETQRNKGNFPGRFSGRQFSNSRSEMNVSTLELGDSALYLCASSLPLAGEETQYFGPGTRLLVL.

This chain joins TRBV3-1 (or the pseudogene TRBV3-2) and TRBJ2-7; D is perhaps TRBD2 (5 bases). CDR1 is LGHDT, CDR2 YNNKEL, per germline (reference sequence). V shed 1 base and J shed 12 bases, with 10 bases lying between them. This CDR3 is 11 amino acids long. The CDR3 coding sequence is TGTGCCAGCAGCCAAGGAGGGCTATCGTACTTC. Translating gives CASSQGGLSYF.

The chain links TRBV11-2 to TRBJ2-3; 15 bases match TRBD2. V trimming: 5 bases; J trimming: 0 bases; junction bases outside the gene matches: 6. CDR3 length: 18 amino acids. Germline CDR1 SGHAT, CDR2 FQNNGV. The CDR3 loop reads CASSAGLAGGRSTDTQYF. CDR3 DNA: TGTGCCAGCAGCGCGGGACTAGCGGGAGGTCGAAGCACAGATACGCAGTATTTT.

The CDR3: CTTRDRGIYSNQPQHF. The DNA for the CDR3 is TGTACTACCAGGGACAGGGGCATTTATAGCAATCAGCCCCAGCATTTT. The rearrangement links TRBV27 to TRBJ1-5, with 10 bases fitting TRBD1. CDR3 length equals 16 residues. Per germline, CDR1 MNHEY and CDR2 SMNVEV (reference sequence).

This clone was observed a single time. The J gene is TRBJ2-7, the V gene TRBV3-1 (or the pseudogene TRBV3-2), with 16 bases fitting TRBD2. Losses at the gene ends were 4 bases for V and 1 base for J; bases not matched to a gene: 1. Germline-derived CDR1 and CDR2 are LGHDT and YNNKEL (reference sequence). This CDR3 is built from 16 residues. CDR3 residues: CASSPGLAGGSYEQYF. The CDR3 DNA follows: TGTGCCAGCAGCCCGGGACTAGCGGGAGGGTCCTACGAGCAGTACTTC.

V and J are TRBV5-1 and TRBJ1-4, with D perhaps TRBD1 (5 bases). The CDR3 is made up of 15 amino acids. Germline V lookup: CDR1 SGHRS, CDR2 YFSETQ. V shed 3 bases and J shed 3 bases, with 12 bases lying between them. The CDR3 region has the DNA TGCGCCAGCAGCTCTCAGGGTGTGGCTAATGAAAAACTGTTTTTT. Translated: CASSSQGVANEKLFF.